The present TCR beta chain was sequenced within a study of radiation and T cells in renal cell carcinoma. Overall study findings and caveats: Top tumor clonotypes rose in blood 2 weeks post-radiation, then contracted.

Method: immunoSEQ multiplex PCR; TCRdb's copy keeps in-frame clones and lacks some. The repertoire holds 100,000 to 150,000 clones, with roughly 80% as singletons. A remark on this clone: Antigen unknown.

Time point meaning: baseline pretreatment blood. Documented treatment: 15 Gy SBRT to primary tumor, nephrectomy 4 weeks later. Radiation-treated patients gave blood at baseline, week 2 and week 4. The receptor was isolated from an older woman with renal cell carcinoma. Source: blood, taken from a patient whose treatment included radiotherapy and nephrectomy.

The CDR3 reads CASSSPNRAILEAFF. In DNA form, the CDR3 reads TGTGCCAGCAGTTCCCCCAACAGGGCGATACTTGAAGCTTTCTTT. This chain links TRBV28 with TRBJ1-1, with D possibly matching TRBD1 (6 bases). This CDR3 comprises 15 residues. V was trimmed by 4 bases and J by 7 bases, leaving 19 bases between them. Germline values: CDR1 MDHEN, CDR2 SYDVKM.